This TCR beta chain was identified in a study of cytomegalovirus exposure and HLA in healthy donors. Findings of the study overall: Reportedly, fewer N-insertions than the approximately 650-donor mean appeared in an Asian-associated ancestry cluster in a later analysis. Some V segments (TRBV6-2 and TRBV6-3 among them) were excluded as indistinguishable.

A multiplex PCR was run with 60 Vbeta primers and 13 Jbeta primers. The repertoire was sequenced with immunoSEQ multiplex PCR; TCRdb's copy has only in-frame clones and lacks some. Altogether some 120,000 clones are present, roughly a sixth being singletons, with the ten largest covering about 3.1%. Despite likely unrecorded immune exposures, the donors were nominally healthy at the time of sampling. Comments on this clone: What it binds is unknown.

The CDR3 is 14 amino acids. CDR1 is SEHNR and CDR2 is FQNEAQ in the germline V gene (reference sequence). V was trimmed by 1 base and J by 2 bases, leaving 8 bases between them. The chain employs TRBV7-9 and TRBJ2-5; no clear D. The sequenced sample was PBMCs. The sequence was obtained from a female donor in good health and CMV-seropositive. For the CDR3, the DNA is TGTGCCAGCAGCTTAGTTGGCCCACAAGAGACCCAGTACTTC. Its protein product is CASSLVGPQETQYF.